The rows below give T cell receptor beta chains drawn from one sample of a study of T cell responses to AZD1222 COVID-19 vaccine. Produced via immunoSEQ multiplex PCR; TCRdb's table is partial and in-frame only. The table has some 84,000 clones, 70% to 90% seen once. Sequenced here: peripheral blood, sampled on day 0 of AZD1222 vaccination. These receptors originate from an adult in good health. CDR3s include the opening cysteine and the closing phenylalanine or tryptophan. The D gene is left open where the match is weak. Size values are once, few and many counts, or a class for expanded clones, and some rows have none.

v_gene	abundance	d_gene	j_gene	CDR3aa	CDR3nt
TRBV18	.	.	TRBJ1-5	CASSPVGGGHSNQPQHF	TGTGCCAGCTCACCAGTAGGAGGGGGGCATAGCAATCAGCCCCAGCATTTT
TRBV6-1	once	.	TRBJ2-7	CASSERDTEQYF	TGTGCCAGCAGTGAAAGGGACACCGAGCAGTACTTC
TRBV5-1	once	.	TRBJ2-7	CASSLNAVSSYEQYF	TGCGCCAGCAGCCTGAACGCGGTGAGCTCCTACGAGCAGTACTTC
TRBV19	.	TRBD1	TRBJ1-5	CASSRPRQGAYSNQPQHF	TGTGCCAGTAGTCGACCGCGACAGGGGGCATATAGCAATCAGCCCCAGCATTTT
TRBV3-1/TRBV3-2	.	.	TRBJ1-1	CASSQGTAMNTEAFF	TGTGCCAGCAGCCAAGGGACAGCCATGAACACTGAAGCTTTCTTT
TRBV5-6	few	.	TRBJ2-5	CASSFGSTQETQYF	TGTGCCAGCAGCTTTGGTTCGACTCAAGAGACCCAGTACTTC
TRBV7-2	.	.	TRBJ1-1	CASSLVGQAGAFSTEAFF	TGTGCCAGCAGCTTAGTCGGCCAGGCAGGGGCGTTTTCCACTGAAGCTTTCTTT
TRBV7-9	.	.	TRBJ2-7	CASSLAWTAVTYEQYF	TGTGCCAGCAGCTTAGCCTGGACAGCGGTAACCTACGAGCAGTACTTC
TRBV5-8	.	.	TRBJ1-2	CASSPTSDGYTF	TGTGCCAGCAGCCCGACGTCGGATGGCTACACCTTC
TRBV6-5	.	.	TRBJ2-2	CASSYSSGAGELFF	TGTGCCAGCAGTTACTCGTCGGGCGCCGGGGAGCTGTTTTTT
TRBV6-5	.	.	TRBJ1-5	CASSYSAGRGQPQHF	TGTGCCAGCAGTTACTCTGCCGGGAGAGGGCAGCCCCAGCATTTT
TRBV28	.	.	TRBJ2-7	CASSLGTYEQYF	TGTGCCAGCAGCCTGGGTACTTACGAGCAGTACTTC
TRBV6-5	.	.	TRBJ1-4	CASRFSGGDEKLFF	TGTGCCAGCAGATTCTCCGGGGGGGACGAAAAACTGTTTTTT
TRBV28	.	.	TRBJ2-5	CAPLGMAETQYF	TGTGCCCCCCTCGGGATGGCGGAGACCCAGTACTTC
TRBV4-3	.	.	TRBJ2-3	CASSQEDPGTASTDTQYF	TGCGCCAGCAGCCAAGAAGATCCGGGAACAGCTAGCACAGATACGCAGTATTTT
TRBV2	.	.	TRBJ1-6	CASNSYNSPLHF	TGTGCCAGCAACTCCTATAATTCACCCCTCCACTTT
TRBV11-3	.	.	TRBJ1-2	CASSLGGLNYGYTF	TGTGCCAGCAGCTTAGGGGGCTTAAACTATGGCTACACCTTC
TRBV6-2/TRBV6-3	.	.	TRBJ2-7	CASSYIPGRALENEQYF	TGTGCCAGCAGTTACATCCCGGGCAGGGCCCTCGAGAACGAGCAGTACTTC
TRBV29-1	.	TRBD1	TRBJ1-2	CSVGGQGVNYGYTF	TGCAGCGTTGGGGGACAGGGGGTTAACTATGGCTACACCTTC
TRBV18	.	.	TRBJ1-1	CASSPGQLNTEAFF	TGTGCCAGCTCACCAGGACAACTGAACACTGAAGCTTTCTTT
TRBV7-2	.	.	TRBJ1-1	CASSPGSLNTEAFF	TGTGCCAGCAGCCCTGGGTCCCTGAACACTGAAGCTTTCTTT
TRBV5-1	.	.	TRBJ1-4	CASTPQGDSGEKLFF	TGCGCCAGCACCCCGCAGGGAGACAGCGGCGAAAAACTGTTTTTT
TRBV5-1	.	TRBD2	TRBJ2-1	CASRPSSGRSNEQFF	TGCGCCAGCAGACCGTCTAGCGGGAGGAGTAATGAGCAGTTCTTC
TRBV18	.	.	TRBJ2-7	CASSPQTYEQYF	TGTGCCAGCTCACCGCAAACCTACGAGCAGTACTTC
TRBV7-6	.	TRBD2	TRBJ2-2	CASSFSGGRYTGELFF	TGTGCCAGCAGCTTCTCGGGCGGGAGGTACACCGGGGAGCTGTTTTTT
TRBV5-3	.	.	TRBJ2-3	CARRGRTDTQYF	TGTGCCAGAAGGGGGCGCACAGATACGCAGTATTTT
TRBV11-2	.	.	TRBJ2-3	CASSSGLQWVKNTDTQYF	TGTGCCAGCAGCTCGGGCCTCCAGTGGGTTAAAAACACAGATACGCAGTATTTT
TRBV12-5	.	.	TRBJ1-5	CASVGGYSNQPQHF	TGTGCTAGTGTGGGGGGCTATAGCAATCAGCCCCAGCATTTT
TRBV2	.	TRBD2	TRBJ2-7	CASSARREGGEQYF	TGTGCCAGCAGTGCTCGGCGGGAGGGTGGCGAGCAGTACTTC
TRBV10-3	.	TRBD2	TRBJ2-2	CASGLAGAVTGELFF	TGTGCCAGCGGACTAGCGGGAGCGGTCACCGGGGAGCTGTTTTTT
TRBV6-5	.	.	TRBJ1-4	CASSYQAGIEKLFF	TGTGCCAGCAGTTACCAGGCAGGGATTGAAAAACTGTTTTTT
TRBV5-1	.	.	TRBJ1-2	CASSLGQTEYGYTF	TGCGCCAGCAGCTTGGGGCAGACCGAATATGGCTACACCTTC
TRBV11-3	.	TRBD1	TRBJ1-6	CASSLQRDRHSPLHF	TGTGCCAGCAGCTTACAACGGGACAGGCATTCACCCCTCCACTTT
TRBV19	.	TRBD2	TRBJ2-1	CASSMPRREPTEEQFF	TGTGCCAGTAGTATGCCCCGGCGGGAGCCTACAGAGGAGCAGTTCTTC
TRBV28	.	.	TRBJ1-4	CASSTRGEEKLFF	TGTGCCAGCAGCACCCGAGGGGAGGAAAAACTGTTTTTT
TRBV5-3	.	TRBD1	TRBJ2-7	CARSLGDRGEQYF	TGTGCCAGAAGCTTGGGTGACAGGGGCGAGCAGTACTTC
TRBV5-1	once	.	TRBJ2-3	CASSLTGGLDTQYF	TGCGCCAGCAGCTTGACTGGCGGGCTTGATACGCAGTATTTT
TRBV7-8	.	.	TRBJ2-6	CASSLGTSGANVLTF	TGTGCCAGCAGCTTAGGCACCTCTGGGGCCAACGTCCTGACTTTC
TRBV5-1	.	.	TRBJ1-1	CASSLAYGPTEAFF	TGCGCCAGCAGCTTGGCCTACGGGCCCACTGAAGCTTTCTTT
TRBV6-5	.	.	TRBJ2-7	CASSYGTAFSYEQYF	TGTGCCAGCAGTTACGGTACAGCCTTCTCCTACGAGCAGTACTTC
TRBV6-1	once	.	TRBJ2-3	CASSEVRESTDTQYF	TGTGCCAGCAGTGAGGTCAGGGAGAGCACAGATACGCAGTATTTT
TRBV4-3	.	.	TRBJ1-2	CASSQDWRVTNYGYTF	TGCGCCAGCAGCCAAGATTGGAGAGTTACTAACTATGGCTACACCTTC
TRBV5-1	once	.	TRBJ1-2	CASSLESGDNGGYTF	TGCGCCAGCAGCTTGGAGAGCGGGGATAACGGTGGCTACACCTTC